Presented here are 20 T cell receptor gamma chains from one specimen sequenced in a study of gamma-delta chains in newborns, infants, children. TCRdb reapplied CATT to the reads. Of about 190 gamma-chain clones listed, roughly nine tenths were seen once; the top ten hold about 12%. Source: blood, taken at baseline. The receptors shown here come from a child who was a newborn, infant or young child, either healthy, febrile or measles-vaccinated (not recorded which). This table probably holds off-target reads from a library built for another chain.

This clone was detected once. Because the CDR3's place on the DNA is in doubt, the DNA is left out and the CDR3 is given as listed by TCRdb. CDR3 amino acids: CACDTVLGDTRWDTRQMFFGTGIKLF. J gene calling gave no result, while the V gene is TRGV9. The CDR3 contains 26 residues when both ends are counted. CDR1 and CDR2 (germline): GITISATS, ISYDGTV (reference sequence).

Concerning this clone: The DNA is left out, because the CDR3 cannot be placed on it with certainty; the CDR3 is given as TCRdb lists it. The V gene corresponds to TRGV9; no J gene was called. Germline assignment: CDR1 GITISATS and CDR2 ISYDGTV (reference sequence). Termini included, the CDR3 measures 27 amino acids. The chain's CDR3 is CACDTSGDRNNSWDTRQMFFGTGIKLF.

The J gene went uncalled, whereas the V gene is TRGV9. This CDR3 has 17 amino acids. Germline-derived CDR1 and CDR2 are GITISATS and ISYDGTV (reference sequence). For the CDR3, the DNA is TGTGCCTGTGACCCTCTTTCGGGGACGGACGACACAGCACAACTCTTCTTT. Translation gives CACDPLSGTDDTAQLFF.

No J gene was called, and the V gene is TRGV9. CDR1 and CDR2 (germline): GITISATS, ISYDGTV (reference sequence). The CDR3 contains 16 residues. This chain's CDR3 is CACDRLGGALTAQLFF. Here the CDR3 DNA reads TGTGCCTGTGACAGACTGGGGGGGGCTTTGACAGCACAACTCTTCTTT.

CDR3 DNA sequence: TGTGCCTGTGACACGGTCGGGGGATCCCTTGCTTTGACAGCACAACTCTTCTTT. This encodes CACDTVGGSLALTAQLFF. The J gene has no call, while the V gene is TRGV9. This CDR3 comprises 18 residues. Germline V lookup: CDR1 GITISATS, CDR2 ISYDGTV (reference sequence).

About this clone: The DNA is omitted, as the CDR3 cannot be located on it reliably, and the CDR3 follows TCRdb's listing. The same CDR3 is also encoded by other DNA sequences in this sample. The V gene is given as TRGV9, and no J gene call is available. The germline gives CDR1 GITISATS, CDR2 ISYDGTV (reference sequence). The CDR3 region is 25 residues in length, termini included. The CDR3 is CACDTVLGDTWDTRQMFFGTGIKLF.

With respect to this clone: The DNA is omitted, as the CDR3 cannot be located on it reliably, and the CDR3 follows TCRdb's listing. Called V gene: TRGV9; the J gene was not called. From germline, CDR1 is GITISATS and CDR2 ISYDGTV (reference sequence). The CDR3 spans 22 amino acids, including both terminal residues. The CDR3 spells CACDTPPWDTRQMFFGTGIKLF.

J gene calling gave no result, while the V gene is TRGV9. Germline V gene sequence: CDR1 GITISATS, CDR2 ISYDGTV (reference sequence). The length of the CDR3 is 15 residues. The CDR3 DNA reads TGTGCCTGTGACTCGCTACTGGGGGATACAGCACAACTCTTCTTT. The encoded protein is CACDSLLGDTAQLFF.

Of note for this clone: It is unclear where the CDR3 begins or ends on the DNA, so no DNA is shown, and the CDR3 is as TCRdb lists it. Called V gene: TRGV9; the J gene was not called. Including both end residues, the CDR3 is 26 amino acids long. Germline CDR1 GITISATS, CDR2 ISYDGTV (reference sequence). CDR3 loop: CACDKVLGDSSWDTRQMFFGTGIKLF.

This clone was recorded a few times. The J gene has no call, while the V gene is TRGV9. CDR3 length: 14 residues. Germline V lookup: CDR1 GITISATS, CDR2 ISYDGTV (reference sequence). The CDR3 here is CACDILGDTAQLFF. In nucleotides, the CDR3 is TGTGCCTGTGACATACTGGGGGATACAGCACAACTCTTCTTT.

This clone showed up just once. It is unclear where the CDR3 begins or ends on the DNA, so no DNA is shown, and the CDR3 is as TCRdb lists it. V gene TRGV9 was called; the J gene was not. The germline V gene encodes CDR1 GITISATS and CDR2 ISYDGTV (reference sequence). The length of the CDR3 is 27 amino acids, counting both ends. CDR3 loop: CACDPLLGDTRSWDTRQMFFGTGIKLF.

As concerns this clone: Because the CDR3's place on the DNA is in doubt, the DNA is left out and the CDR3 is given as listed by TCRdb. The J segment was not called; the V segment is TRGV9. Germline V gene data show CDR1 as GITISATS and CDR2 as ISYDGTV (reference sequence). The CDR3 region is 28 residues in length, termini included. This CDR3 is CACDTVLGDTPPSWDTRQMFFGTGIKLF.

With respect to this clone: It is unclear where the CDR3 begins or ends on the DNA, so no DNA is shown, and the CDR3 is as TCRdb lists it. The V gene corresponds to TRGV9; no J gene was called. The germline V gene encodes CDR1 GITISATS and CDR2 ISYDGTV (reference sequence). 26 amino acids form the CDR3, both terminal residues included. The CDR3 is CACDTVAWGRSWDTRQMFFGTGIKLF.

Note on this clone: It is unclear where the CDR3 begins or ends on the DNA, so no DNA is shown, and the CDR3 is as TCRdb lists it. For the V gene the call is TRGV9; the J gene has no call. The CDR3 spans 31 amino acids, including both terminal residues. Germline lookup yields CDR1 GITISATS and CDR2 ISYDGTV (reference sequence). This chain's CDR3 is CACDTGPFRTYLGDLPWDTRQMFFGTGIKLF.

As to this clone: No DNA is shown, since the ends of the CDR3 on it are uncertain; the CDR3 is the one TCRdb lists. V gene assignment gives TRGV9, but the J gene was left uncalled. Germline loops: CDR1 GITISATS, CDR2 ISYDGTV (reference sequence). The CDR3 has 27 amino acids, counting both end residues. The CDR3 sequence is CACDTTPTGGHSWDTRQMFFGTGIKLF.

As concerns this clone: The limits of the CDR3 on the DNA are not certain, so only TCRdb's listed CDR3 is given. No call exists for the J gene, whereas the V gene is TRGV9. Inclusive of both ends, the CDR3 amounts to 28 amino acids. Germline CDR1 GITISATS, CDR2 ISYDGTV (reference sequence). The chain's CDR3 is CACDTLLGDTRSSWDTRQMFFGTGIKLF.

With regard to this clone: No DNA is shown, since the ends of the CDR3 on it are uncertain; the CDR3 is the one TCRdb lists. The J gene is uncalled and the V gene is TRGV9. With termini counted, the CDR3 has 28 amino acids. CDR1 and CDR2 (germline): GITISATS, ISYDGTV (reference sequence). This chain's CDR3 is CACDTVGTGGTSSWDTRQMFFGTGIKLF.

As to this clone: Because the CDR3's place on the DNA is in doubt, the DNA is left out and the CDR3 is given as listed by TCRdb. The V gene was identified as TRGV9, while no J gene was called. The V gene's germline CDR1 is GITISATS and CDR2 ISYDGTV (reference sequence). The CDR3 length is 26 residues, termini included. CDR3: CACDTVLGDTQWDTRQMFFGAGIKLF.

With the J gene uncalled, the V gene is TRGV9. Germline V gene data show CDR1 as GITISATS and CDR2 as ISYDGTV (reference sequence). CDR3 length: 17 residues. The chain's CDR3 is CACDAVLGAPLTAQLFF. CDR3 in DNA: TGTGCCTGTGACGCCGTACTGGGGGCCCCTTTGACAGCACAACTCTTCTTT.

In the case of this clone: The DNA is left out, because the CDR3 cannot be placed on it with certainty; the CDR3 is given as TCRdb lists it. For the V gene the call is TRGV9; the J gene has no call. From germline, CDR1 is GITISATS and CDR2 ISYDGTV (reference sequence). Inclusive of both ends, the CDR3 amounts to 25 amino acids. CDR3 residues: CACDRLGDTPWDTRQMFFGTGIKLF.